These 16 T cell receptor beta chains came from one sample sequenced in a study of T cell responses to AZD1222 COVID-19 vaccine. Assay used: immunoSEQ multiplex PCR; TCRdb lists only in-frame clones, some missing. The data show 150,000 to 200,000 clones, approximately 94% seen once. The sequencing used peripheral blood, collected 28 days after the second AZD1222 dose. Source of these receptors: an adult who received the AZD1222 COVID-19 vaccine.

V and J are TRBV7-2 and TRBJ1-3; no firm D call. CDR1 and CDR2 from the germline V gene are SGHTA and FQGNSA. The CDR3 is made up of 15 amino acids. V was pared by 5 bases and J by 4 bases, with 15 bases between. The CDR3: CASSLPARLGNTIYF. DNA for the CDR3: TGTGCCAGCAGCCTCCCGGCTAGGCTGGGAAACACCATATATTTT.

This clone was observed a single time. This rearrangement joins TRBV6-1 to TRBJ2-2; 9 bases line up with TRBD2. Germline V gene data show CDR1 as MNHNS and CDR2 as SASEGT. The J segment lost 5 bases and the V segment lost 2 bases, leaving 15 bases of the junction unmatched. There are 19 residues in the CDR3. CDR3 residues: CASSEHPPSSGVGTGELFF. In DNA form, the CDR3 reads TGTGCCAGCAGTGAACACCCCCCCTCTAGCGGGGTGGGGACCGGGGAGCTGTTTTTT.

The chain joins TRBV7-2 to TRBJ2-1; possibly TRBD1 or TRBD2 for D (6 bases each). V lost 5 bases and J 10 bases, leaving 15 bases between the germline ends. Germline V gene sequence: CDR1 SGHTA, CDR2 FQGNSA. The CDR3 has 13 amino acids. Here the CDR3 DNA reads TGTGCCAGCAGCCGGGGGCGGGAAGGAGAGCAGTTCTTC. Translated: CASSRGREGEQFF. The full variable domain, rest sourced from reference TRBV7-2 and TRBJ2-1, is GAGVSQSPSNKVTEKGKDVELRCDPISGHTALYWYRQSLGQGLEFLIYFQGNSAPDKSGLPSDRFSAERTGGSVSTLTIQRTQQEDSAVYLCASSRGREGEQFFGPGTRLTVL.

The chain joins TRBV3-1 (or the pseudogene TRBV3-2) to TRBJ2-5; D is uncertain. CDR1 and CDR2 (germline): LGHDT, YNNKEL (reference sequence). V dropped 4 bases and J dropped 2 bases, with 5 bases sitting between them. This CDR3 spans 12 amino acids. Written as DNA, the CDR3 is TGTGCCAGCAGCCCATGGCAAGAGACCCAGTACTTC. It is translated as CASSPWQETQYF.

A few counts support this clone. CDR3 DNA sequence: TGTGCCAGCAGTTATAACAGAAATACCTACGAGCAGTACTTC. Its translation is CASSYNRNTYEQYF. The chain couples TRBV5-4 to TRBJ2-7; D is undetermined. The V end lost 5 bases, the J end lost 2 bases, and 14 bases lay between the germline ends. The CDR3 spans 14 residues. Germline CDR1 is SGHNT and CDR2 is YYREEE (reference sequence).

The V call is TRBV11-2, the J call TRBJ1-5, with unresolved D. The CDR3 runs to 13 residues. Germline assignment: CDR1 SGHAT and CDR2 FQNNGV. V shed 1 base and J shed 7 bases, with 8 bases lying between them. The CDR3: CASSLGGSQPQHF. The DNA of the CDR3 is TGTGCCAGCAGCTTAGGTGGATCCCAGCCCCAGCATTTT.

This clone was found once. The genes are TRBV27 and TRBJ2-7; D not certain. CDR1 is MNHEY and CDR2 is SMNVEV in the germline V gene (reference sequence). Trimming shortened V by 3 bases and J by 3 bases, and 9 bases separated the two germline ends. The CDR3 sequence is 13 residues long. The CDR3 DNA sequence: TGTGCCAGCAGTTTCGGGTCGGACTACGAGCAGTACTTC. Amino acids: CASSFGSDYEQYF.

The DNA for the CDR3 is TGCAGTGCTAGTTTATCAGGGGAAGGCTATGGCTACACCTTC. This translates into CSASLSGEGYGYTF. This chain uses TRBV20-1 with TRBJ1-2, with D possibly TRBD1 on 6 matching bases. V was trimmed by 3 bases and J by 4 bases, leaving 15 bases between them. CDR1 is DFQATT, CDR2 SNEGSKA, per germline (reference sequence). The CDR3 length is 14 residues.

The chain is built from TRBV24-1 and TRBJ1-5; unclear D gene. V was trimmed by 6 bases and J by 0 bases, leaving 8 bases between them. Germline V gene sequence: CDR1 KGHDR, CDR2 SFDVKD. The CDR3 is made up of 14 amino acids. Here the CDR3 reads CATSPSDSNQPQHF. The DNA of the CDR3 is TGTGCCACCAGTCCCTCCGATAGCAATCAGCCCCAGCATTTT.

The chain couples TRBV28 to TRBJ2-7; maybe TRBD2 (6 bases). The CDR3 contains 13 residues. Trimming stripped 6 bases from V and 3 bases from J, with 12 bases between. The V gene's germline CDR1 is MDHEN and CDR2 SYDVKM. CDR3 protein: CASRRTTGYEQYF. The DNA for the CDR3 is TGTGCCAGCAGGAGGACTACCGGCTACGAGCAGTACTTC.

The CDR3 spells CASSGTEFYTEAFF. The DNA for the CDR3 is TGTGCCAGCAGTGGGACAGAGTTCTACACTGAAGCTTTCTTT. The J gene is TRBJ1-1, the V gene TRBV28; 7 bases agree with TRBD1. From germline, CDR1 is MDHEN and CDR2 SYDVKM. The CDR3 spans 14 residues. Trimming took 5 bases from V and 3 from J; bases not matched to a gene: 6.

The chain employs TRBV6-2 or TRBV6-3 and TRBJ1-1, with a weak D call TRBD1 (5 bases). Trimming shortened V by 0 bases and J by 5 bases, and 16 bases separated the two germline ends. The CDR3 is 16 amino acids. CDR1 and CDR2 from the germline V gene are MNHEY and SVGEGT. CDR3 in amino acids: CASSYSRMGRGTEAFF. CDR3 nucleotide sequence: TGTGCCAGCAGTTACTCGAGAATGGGGCGGGGAACTGAAGCTTTCTTT.

The rearrangement links TRBV6-5 to TRBJ2-1; D possibly corresponds to TRBD1 (5 bases). The CDR3 covers 12 residues. In germline, CDR1 is MNHEY, CDR2 SVGAGI. Trimming left V 5 bases short and J 7 bases short, with 9 bases between. CDR3 bases: TGTGCCAGCAGTAGAAAGGGGAATGAGCAGTTCTTC. Translated: CASSRKGNEQFF.

The chain uses TRBV5-1 and TRBJ1-2, with no clear D. Germline assignment: CDR1 SGHRS and CDR2 YFSETQ. Trimming removed 1 base at V and 4 bases at J, with 11 bases between. CDR3 length: 14 residues. The CDR3 DNA reads TGCGCCAGCAGCTTGTCCGGGCAGCTCTATGGCTACACCTTC. This sequence encodes CASSLSGQLYGYTF.

CDR3 protein: CASRATDTQYF. CDR3 nucleotide sequence: TGTGCCAGCAGGGCCACAGATACGCAGTATTTT. This rearrangement joins TRBV12-3 or TRBV12-4 to TRBJ2-3; D remains ambiguous. Trimming shortened V by 6 bases and J by 2 bases, and 3 bases separated the two germline ends. This CDR3 comprises 11 residues.

CDR3 nucleotides: TGTGCCAGTAGTATCTTCCCTGGGACTAGCGGGAGTTACGGTTACGAGCAGTACTTC. Residues: CASSIFPGTSGSYGYEQYF. This rearrangement joins TRBV19 to TRBJ2-7; 14 positions agree with TRBD2. The V segment lost 3 bases and the J segment 4 bases; nucleotides outside the gene matches: 14. This CDR3 has 19 residues. CDR1 is LNHDA and CDR2 is SQIVND in the germline V gene (reference sequence). The full variable domain, its missing parts supplied by reference TRBV19 and TRBJ2-7, is DGGITQSPKYLFRKEGQNVTLSCEQNLNHDAMYWYRQDPGQGLRLIYYSQIVNDFQKGDIAEGYSVSREKKESFPLTVTSAQKNPTAFYLCASSIFPGTSGSYGYEQYFGPGTRLTVT.